The source of this T cell receptor beta chain is a study of blood T cell repertoires in COVID-19 (dated by TCRdb to about 2020). Study-level background: Samples covering the acute and convalescent phases of COVID-19 were provided by collaborators in the United States, Italy and Spain. The material from the prospective study consisted of cDNA or gDNA derived from T cells, B-cell-depleted T cells, or PBMCs. A freely available public database, intended as a resource for researchers studying the immune response to SARS-CoV-2, is where the repertoires were released. The samples were drawn from two sources: the first 160 participants of the ongoing ImmuneRACE study, and 1,000 to 1,500 subjects contributed by 6 global collaborators. Nearly every sample came with metadata listing a de-identified subject ID, COVID-19 status, age in years and sex. Where available, HLA class I and class II types were taken from metadata supplied by the sample provider and were not determined by assay-based typing. Deeply sampled blood TCRbeta repertoires from subjects exposed to, actively infected with, or recovered from COVID-19 were included in the dataset.

Whole blood was collected in K2EDTA tubes by collaborating institutions according to the institutions' own protocols. For TCRbeta analysis, collaborators shipped samples as frozen whole blood, isolated PBMCs, or DNA extracted from either of those sample types. On the study overall, not on this receptor specifically: Clinical and demographic metadata were provided uncurated, with the amount varying by source and participant.

TCRbeta CDR3 regions were amplified from genomic DNA by means of the immunoSEQ Assay, a bias-controlled multiplex PCR. As for the authors' bioinformatics: The number of nucleated cells in each sample was estimated from the amplification of reference gene primers within the assay. Sequence reads were collapsed and filtered to measure the absolute abundance of every unique TCRbeta CDR3 rearrangement. For each sample, productive Simpson clonality was calculated as the square root of Simpson's diversity index across productive rearrangements. The immuneACCESS repertoire file appears here via TCRdb, limited to in-frame rearrangements. These files lack a portion of the clones; in checked studies, under half of the deficit traces to unresolved V genes, and the cause of the others is not known. D and trimming were read from the DNA, whereas the V and J calls and clone size are those reported in that table. The sample profile shows about 26,000 clones; 90% of them were found once. The top ten clonotypes cover 10% to 12% of the sample.

Remarks on this clone: Its binding antigen is unknown. Per-base quality was not reported, and no clone a single base away is much larger than it.

This clonotype was sampled from a man between 65 and 79 years old with acute or convalescent COVID-19. Sequencing was carried out using peripheral blood.

The DNA reads TGCAGTGCTAGTTATCCGTTGAACACTGAAGCTTTCTTT. It is translated as CSASYPLNTEAFF. The sequence links TRBV20-1 to TRBJ1-1; there is no confident call for the D gene. The germline V gene encodes CDR1 DFQATT and CDR2 SNEGSKA (reference sequence). Reading from cysteine to phenylalanine, the CDR3 counts 13 amino acids. The read is trimmed to its CDR3 DNA, 39 bases read in frame from base 1. V loses 3 bases of germline sequence and J loses 0 bases, and the interval between the two ends is 8 bases.